The 25 T cell receptor beta chains below come from one sample, sequenced in a study of OX40 agonist ivuxolimab in advanced cancers. Profiling relied on immunoSEQ multiplex PCR, and the TCRdb table lists in-frame clones only, not all of them. The sample lists about 82,000 clones, roughly 80% occurring once. The sequencing here drew on CD4+ or CD8+ T cells sorted from blood, taken in a trial of the OX40 agonist ivuxolimab. These receptors all stem from an adult with an advanced solid tumor such as melanoma, head and neck, liver or kidney cancer.

The chain recombines TRBV30 with TRBJ1-1; no definite D call. Trimming pared 3 bases from V and 4 bases from J, leaving 6 bases between. The CDR3 has 11 residues. CDR1 is GTSNPN and CDR2 is SVGIG in the germline V gene (reference sequence). The CDR3 DNA reads as TGTGCCTGGAGCATGTCCACTGAAGCTTTCTTT. As protein: CAWSMSTEAFF.

The V and J genes are TRBV7-8 and TRBJ2-6; D is possibly TRBD2 (5 bases). The V end was cut by 5 bases, the J end by 4 bases, with 24 bases between. CDR3 length equals 19 residues. Per the germline V gene, CDR1 is SGHVS and CDR2 is FQNEAQ. This CDR3 reads CASSPTRDPLGAGANVLTF. CDR3 coding DNA: TGTGCCAGCAGCCCGACAAGGGATCCATTGGGAGCCGGGGCCAACGTCCTGACTTTC.

This sequence joins TRBV5-1 and TRBJ1-3, with 11 bases lining up with TRBD1. The CDR3 is 19 amino acids. The V segment lost 3 bases and the J segment 3 bases; nucleotides outside the gene matches: 14. Germline loops: CDR1 SGHRS, CDR2 YFSETQ. The chain's CDR3 is CASSSGTGGSVVFGNTIYF. In nucleotides, the CDR3 is TGCGCCAGCAGCTCCGGGACAGGGGGATCTGTGGTATTTGGAAACACCATATATTTT.

This sequence joins TRBV11-2 and TRBJ1-3; D might be TRBD1 (6 bases). CDR1 SGHAT and CDR2 FQNNGV come from the germline V gene. The ends were cut back, 4 bases at V and 1 base at J, with 17 bases in the middle. This CDR3 contains 17 residues. CDR3 sequence: CASSWGHGTASGNTIYF. CDR3 DNA sequence: TGTGCCAGCAGCTGGGGGCACGGGACGGCGTCTGGAAACACCATATATTTT.

CDR3 in DNA: TGTGCCAGCTCACCAGCGGGGCTCTCTGGAAACACCATATATTTT. It is translated as CASSPAGLSGNTIYF. The chain uses TRBV18 and TRBJ1-3, with D tentatively TRBD1 (5 bases). Germline CDR1 and CDR2: KGHSH and LQKENI. Trimming shortened V by 2 bases and J by 0 bases, and 8 bases separated the two germline ends. The CDR3 is 15 amino acids.

This clone was seen a handful of times. The V gene is TRBV5-4, the J gene TRBJ2-5, with D possibly TRBD2 on 7 matching bases. Trimming stripped 4 bases from V and 3 bases from J, with 13 bases between. CDR3 size: 14 residues. Germline loops: CDR1 SGHNT, CDR2 YYREEE (reference sequence). The CDR3 loop reads CASSITGREETQYF. CDR3 sequence (DNA): TGTGCCAGCAGCATCACAGGGAGGGAAGAGACCCAGTACTTC.

The V call is TRBV12-5, the J call TRBJ1-5; no definite D call. V shed 4 bases and J shed 4 bases, with 11 bases lying between them. CDR1 LGHNT and CDR2 FRNRAP come from the germline V gene. This CDR3 contains 14 residues. The CDR3 DNA reads TGTGCTAGTGGTTCGTCCACTCGGAATCAGCCCCAGCATTTT. Translation gives CASGSSTRNQPQHF.

V gene TRBV30 combines with J gene TRBJ2-2; weak D call: TRBD2 (6 bases). Germline-derived CDR1 and CDR2 are GTSNPN and SVGIG (reference sequence). The V end was cut by 7 bases, the J end by 1 base, with 13 bases between. CDR3 size: 14 residues. As DNA, the CDR3 is TGTGCCTTAAATAGCGGAGAGAACACCGGGGAGCTGTTTTTT. Translation: CALNSGENTGELFF. The variable domain in full, completed from reference TRBV30 and TRBJ2-2, reads SQTIHQWPATLVQPVGSPLSLECTVEGTSNPNLYWYRQAAGRGLQLLFYSVGIGQISSEVPQNLSASRPQDRQFILSSKKLLLSDSGFYLCALNSGENTGELFFGEGSRLTVL.

This chain joins TRBV6-5 and TRBJ1-1; TRBD1 agrees at 7 bases. Germline loops: CDR1 MNHEY, CDR2 SVGAGI. The CDR3 runs to 15 residues. V gave up 4 bases and J gave up 5 bases; unmatched junction bases: 10. The CDR3 nucleotides read TGTGCCAGCAGTTGGATGACAGGGCGGAAGACTGAAGCTTTCTTT. Its protein is CASSWMTGRKTEAFF.

This clone was observed a few times. This sequence joins TRBV5-4 and TRBJ2-3; 13 bases line up with TRBD2. The CDR3 loop spans 18 amino acids. Germline V CDR1 and CDR2: SGHNT, YYREEE (reference sequence). V dropped 0 bases and J dropped 2; count of bases not matched to a gene: 6. The chain's CDR3 is CASSLAITSGGVTDTQYF. The CDR3 DNA follows: TGTGCCAGCAGCTTGGCCATAACTAGCGGGGGGGTCACAGATACGCAGTATTTT.

CDR3 coding DNA: TGTGCCAGCAGCCCCGGGGGAGTCGGGGCTCCAAATGAAAAACTGTTTTTT. Translation gives CASSPGGVGAPNEKLFF. This sequence joins TRBV5-4 and TRBJ1-4, with a weak D call TRBD1 (5 bases). From germline, CDR1 is SGHNT and CDR2 YYREEE (reference sequence). V was shortened by 4 bases and J by 5 bases, with 21 bases between the two germline ends. This CDR3 has 17 residues.

V and J are TRBV9 and TRBJ1-3; D is possibly TRBD1 (6 bases). Per the germline V gene, CDR1 is SGDLS and CDR2 is YYNGEE. Trimming pared 3 bases from V and 8 bases from J, leaving 12 bases between. The CDR3 length is 13 residues. CDR3 loop: CASSETGLHTIYF. Here the CDR3 DNA reads TGTGCCAGCAGCGAGACAGGTCTTCACACCATATATTTT.

CDR3 residues: CASSPNVGSGANVLTF. In DNA, the CDR3 is TGTGCCAGCAGCCCAAACGTAGGGTCTGGGGCCAACGTCCTGACTTTC. J is TRBJ2-6 and V is TRBV9, with D unclear. Germline V gene sequence: CDR1 SGDLS, CDR2 YYNGEE. The ends were cut back, 4 bases at V and 1 base at J, with 12 bases in the middle. The CDR3 is made up of 16 amino acids.

The CDR3 region is CASSLGATETQYF. The DNA for the CDR3 is TGTGCCAGCAGCCTAGGCGCAACGGAGACCCAGTACTTC. The genes are TRBV7-8 and TRBJ2-5, with D unclear. The CDR3 runs to 13 residues. The V end lost 5 bases, the J end lost 5 bases, and 12 bases lay between the germline ends. Germline CDR1 is SGHVS and CDR2 is FQNEAQ. Based on the CDR3 plus reference TRBV7-8 and TRBJ2-5, the full variable domain is GAGVSQSPRYKVAKRGQDVALRCDPISGHVSLFWYQQALGQGPEFLTYFQNEAQLDKSGLPSDRFFAERPEGSVSTLKIQRTQQEDSAVYLCASSLGATETQYFGPGTRLLVL.

The chain has TRBV7-2 and TRBJ2-1; no clear D. The CDR3 length is 12 residues. With 3 bases removed from V and 5 bases from J, the gap between germline ends came to 5 bases. CDR1 SGHTA and CDR2 FQGNSA come from the germline V gene. CDR3 DNA sequence: TGTGCCAGCAGCTTCTACGACAATGAGCAGTTCTTC. It translates to CASSFYDNEQFF.

The chain recombines TRBV30 with TRBJ2-2; 7 bases are shared with TRBD2. Germline V CDR1 and CDR2: GTSNPN, SVGIG (reference sequence). With 0 bases clipped from V and 4 bases from J, the junction kept 8 bases outside the gene matches. The CDR3 consists of 16 residues. CDR3 loop: CAWSVGGGFGTGELFF. CDR3 coding DNA: TGTGCCTGGAGTGTTGGCGGGGGTTTTGGCACCGGGGAGCTGTTTTTT.

CDR3 coding DNA: TGTGCCAGCAGCCCCACCGTGGGTAACACTGAAGCTTTCTTT. It codes for CASSPTVGNTEAFF. This rearrangement joins TRBV4-2 to TRBJ1-1; D remains ambiguous. V gave up 4 bases and J gave up 2 bases, with 11 bases separating them. The CDR3 has 14 residues. Germline CDR1 LGHNA, CDR2 YNFKEQ.

This rearrangement joins TRBV19 to TRBJ1-2, with D tentatively TRBD1 (6 bases). The V gene lost 6 bases and the J gene lost 4 bases, with 21 bases spanning the gap. This CDR3 spans 16 amino acids. The germline V gene has CDR1 LNHDA and CDR2 SQIVND (reference sequence). The CDR3, as DNA: TGTGCCAGTAGGGGCCTCCAGGGGCGCGATGGCTATGGCTACACCTTC. Its protein is CASRGLQGRDGYGYTF.

The CDR3 here is CAWTTGWGYEQYF. For the CDR3, the DNA is TGTGCCTGGACAACAGGGTGGGGATACGAGCAGTACTTC. The chain links TRBV30 to TRBJ2-7; perhaps TRBD1 as D (6 bases). CDR1 is GTSNPN, CDR2 SVGIG, per germline (reference sequence). Deletions cut 4 bases from V and 4 bases from J, with 14 bases between. This CDR3 region has 13 residues.

The gene calls are TRBV5-1 and TRBJ1-1, with D hard to call. CDR3 size: 13 residues. Germline CDR1 reads SGHRS; CDR2 reads YFSETQ. The V gene lost 5 bases and the J gene lost 1 base, with 9 bases spanning the gap. CDR3 sequence: CASRLDGNTEAFF. CDR3 DNA sequence: TGCGCCAGCAGACTGGACGGGAACACTGAAGCTTTCTTT.

The genes are TRBV5-4 and TRBJ2-5; 12 bases match TRBD2. Germline-derived CDR1 and CDR2 are SGHNT and YYREEE (reference sequence). After removal of 5 bases from V and 4 bases from J, the junction contained 6 bases not matched to a gene. This CDR3 is built from 15 residues. The CDR3 here is CASRAGTSGLETQYF. The CDR3 nucleotides are TGTGCCAGCAGGGCCGGGACTAGCGGGTTAGAGACCCAGTACTTC.

The chain combines TRBV7-2 with TRBJ1-2; TRBD1 agrees at 9 bases. This CDR3 region has 13 residues. CDR1 is SGHTA and CDR2 is FQGNSA in the germline V gene. The junction had 1 base not matched to a gene; V was cut back by 3 bases and J by 5 bases. The CDR3 region is CASSLGQGYGYTF. In DNA form, the CDR3 reads TGTGCCAGCAGCTTGGGACAGGGTTATGGCTACACCTTC.

This chain uses TRBV9 with TRBJ1-2, with a tentative D call TRBD1 (5 bases). Trimming left V 3 bases short and J 5 bases short, with 14 bases between. CDR1 and CDR2 (germline): SGDLS, YYNGEE. This CDR3 comprises 14 residues. This CDR3 is CASSGRVLGYGYTF. CDR3 in DNA: TGTGCCAGCAGCGGCAGGGTACTAGGGTATGGCTACACCTTC.

The chain is built from TRBV30 and TRBJ1-6; no definite D call. Trimming took off 7 bases at V and 14 bases at J, with 12 bases between the two ends. The CDR3 runs to 10 residues. Germline CDR1 GTSNPN, CDR2 SVGIG (reference sequence). CDR3 amino acids: CASGMRTLHF. In DNA form, the CDR3 reads TGTGCCTCCGGCATGCGGACCCTCCACTTT.

The rearrangement joins TRBV9 to TRBJ1-1; tentatively, D is TRBD1 (5 bases). Deletions cut 4 bases from V and 1 base from J, with 8 bases between. The CDR3 is 13 residues long. Germline loops: CDR1 SGDLS, CDR2 YYNGEE. CDR3 residues: CASSYDRNTEAFF. The CDR3 nucleotides are TGTGCCAGCAGCTACGACAGGAACACTGAAGCTTTCTTT.